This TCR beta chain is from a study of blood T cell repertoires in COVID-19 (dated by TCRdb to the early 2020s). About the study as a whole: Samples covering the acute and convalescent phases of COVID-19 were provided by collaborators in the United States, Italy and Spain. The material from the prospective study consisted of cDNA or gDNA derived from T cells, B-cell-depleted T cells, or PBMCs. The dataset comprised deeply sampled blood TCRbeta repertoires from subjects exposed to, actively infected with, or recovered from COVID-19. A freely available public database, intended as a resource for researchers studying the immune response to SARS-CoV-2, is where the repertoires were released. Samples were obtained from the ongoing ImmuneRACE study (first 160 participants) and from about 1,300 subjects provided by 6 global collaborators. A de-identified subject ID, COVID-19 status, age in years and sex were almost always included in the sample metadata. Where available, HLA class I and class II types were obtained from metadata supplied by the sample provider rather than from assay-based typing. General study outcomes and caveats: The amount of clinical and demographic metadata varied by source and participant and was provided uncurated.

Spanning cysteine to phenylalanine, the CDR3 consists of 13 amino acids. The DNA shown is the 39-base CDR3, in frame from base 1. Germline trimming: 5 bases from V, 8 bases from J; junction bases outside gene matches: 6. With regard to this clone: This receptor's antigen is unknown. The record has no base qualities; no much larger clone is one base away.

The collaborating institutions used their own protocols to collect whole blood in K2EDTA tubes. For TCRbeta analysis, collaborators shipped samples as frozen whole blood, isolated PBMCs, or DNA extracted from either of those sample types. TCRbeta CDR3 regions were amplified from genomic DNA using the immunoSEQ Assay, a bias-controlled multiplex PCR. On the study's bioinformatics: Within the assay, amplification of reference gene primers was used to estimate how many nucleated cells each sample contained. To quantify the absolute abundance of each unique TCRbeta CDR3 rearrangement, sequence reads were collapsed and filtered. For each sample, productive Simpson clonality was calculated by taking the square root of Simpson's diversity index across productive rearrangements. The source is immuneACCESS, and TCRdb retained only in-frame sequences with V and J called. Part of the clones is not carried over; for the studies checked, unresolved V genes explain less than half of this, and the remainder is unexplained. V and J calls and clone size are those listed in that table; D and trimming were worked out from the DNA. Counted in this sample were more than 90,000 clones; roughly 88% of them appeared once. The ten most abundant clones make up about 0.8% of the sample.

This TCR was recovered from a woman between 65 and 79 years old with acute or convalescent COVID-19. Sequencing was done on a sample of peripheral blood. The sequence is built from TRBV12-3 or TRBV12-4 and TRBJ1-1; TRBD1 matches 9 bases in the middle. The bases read TGTGCCAGCAGTCCCGGGACAGGGCTCGAAGCTTTCTTT. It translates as CASSPGTGLEAFF.